This TCR beta chain was observed in a study of control samples from healthy donors and cancer patients. The table came from immunoSEQ multiplex PCR; TCRdb's copy has only in-frame clones and leaves some out. The sample includes 150,000 to 200,000 clones, over 85% of them seen just once. The CDR3 loop spans 15 amino acids. V was pared by 6 bases and J by 3 bases, with 7 bases of the junction left unmatched. Germline CDR1 MNHEY, CDR2 SVGAGI. The sample was blood. The source of this sequence is a woman aged 35 to 49 in good health. The J gene is TRBJ2-4, the V gene TRBV6-5; TRBD2 aligns across 8 bases. The CDR3 spells CASRPGGVLKNIQYF. The CDR3 bases are TGTGCCAGCAGACCCGGGGGGGTTCTCAAAAACATTCAGTACTTC.